This T cell receptor beta chain is from a study of a mutant IDH1 vaccine in newly diagnosed glioma. Broader study findings: Whatever changes occurred in top peripheral T cell clonotypes seemed unrelated to pseudoprogression.

The trim removed 0 bases at V and 10 bases at J, leaving 7 bases unmatched. Germline-derived CDR1 and CDR2 are LGHNA and YSLEER. CDR3 length: 15 residues. Of note for this clone: Its antigen is not identified.

Time point in this sample: baseline, week 1 (first vaccination visit). Treatment noted: pre-vaccination baseline after standard-of-care therapy. Some clones are missing from TCRdb's copy, which holds only in-frame ones; the method was immunoSEQ multiplex PCR. The data hold 15,000 to 20,000 clones, with roughly 80% observed a single time. The V gene is TRBV4-3, the J gene TRBJ2-1, with 9 bases identical to TRBD2. This TCR was recovered from a middle-aged man with glioma. The input for sequencing was PBMCs, taken from a glioma patient treated with radiotherapy, temozolomide or both. The CDR3 loop is CASSQDSLAGPEQFF. CDR3 nucleotides: TGCGCCAGCAGCCAAGATTCGCTAGCGGGACCCGAGCAGTTCTTC.